This entry describes one T cell receptor (beta chain). As yet, its antigen is unknown. This record belongs to a study of blood T cells in healthy people across ages. CDR3 length: 15 residues. Per the germline V gene, CDR1 is MNHEY and CDR2 is SVGAGI. V lost 6 bases and J lost 5, with 19 bases in between. It was with a sample-barcoded 5' primer and a J-beta primer mix that a second PCR of roughly 7 to 12 cycles was run. In TCRdb, the 5' RACE reads were re-called with MiXCR into one record per CDR3 protein. The data contain about 2 million distinct CDR3 sequences, around half of them singletons. General study findings and limits: While age rose, TCR beta diversity per million T cells dropped in a roughly linear way. Estimates based on one million T cells were treated as lower bounds.

The specimen sequenced was blood. This chain joins TRBV6-5 and TRBJ1-2, with D hard to call. The sequence derives from a middle-aged woman in good health. In nucleotides, the CDR3 is TGTGCCAGCAGCTTTAGTGGGAGGGTGGGATATGGCTACACCTTC. This encodes CASSFSGRVGYGYTF.